This entry features one T cell receptor (beta chain) sequence. Its antigen is not known. V was trimmed by 5 bases and J by 10 bases, leaving 12 bases between them. This CDR3 comprises 12 residues. The germline V gene encodes CDR1 SGHTA and CDR2 FQGNSA. The data belong to a study of cytomegalovirus exposure and HLA in healthy donors. Study outcomes and limitations: Roughly even sequencing depth across donors was the assumption behind the presence/absence analyses. A prior analysis recorded that most TCR beta V segments were productive about 87% or about 30% of the time.

In the PCR, 60 Vbeta and 13 Jbeta primers were used. Method: immunoSEQ multiplex PCR; TCRdb's copy keeps in-frame clones and lacks some. The table shows approximately 190,000 clones, with 82% occurring only once. The chain links TRBV7-2 to TRBJ2-1; perhaps TRBD2 as D (6 bases). Sequencing was done on a sample of PBMCs. The sequence derives from a woman in her late teens or twenties in good health and CMV-seronegative. The CDR3 coding sequence is TGTGCCAGCAGCCACCTCGCGGGAGAGCAGTTCTTC. Its translation: CASSHLAGEQFF.